A selection of T cell receptor beta chains follows, all from one sample in a study of CXCR3 chemokines and chemotherapy response in bladder cancer. TCRdb reanalysed the PCR reads using MiXCR and keeps one entry per CDR3 protein. Altogether 8,000 or so distinct CDR3 sequences are present, roughly an eighth being singletons, with the ten largest covering more than 15%. Sample collection was performed from a patient whose treatment included neoadjuvant chemotherapy. The receptors stem from a human donor with bladder cancer that responded to neoadjuvant chemotherapy. Both conserved end residues are part of each CDR3. D genes are given only for firm matches. The size field is filled for only some rows; it gives once, few, many or a size class.

j_gene | abundance | v_gene | d_gene | CDR3nt | CDR3aa
TRBJ1-3 | - | TRBV20-1 | TRBD1 | TGCAGTGCTAGCCAAGACAGGGGAACTGGAAACACCATATATTTT | CSASQDRGTGNTIYF
TRBJ1-6 | medium-sized | TRBV6-1 | - | TGTGCCAGCAGTTTGGGCGGAGGAGATAATTCACCCCTCCACTTT | CASSLGGGDNSPLHF
TRBJ2-5 | medium-sized | TRBV6-6 | TRBD2 | TGTGCCAGCAGAGCGGGGGGCCAAGAGACCCAGTACTTC | CASRAGGQETQYF
TRBJ2-7 | - | TRBV27 | - | TGTGCCAGCAGTCACCCGGAGACAATTCACGAGCAGTACTTC | CASSHPETIHEQYF
TRBJ2-7 | many | TRBV29-1 | - | TGCAGCGTTCGGGACCTCCGCTCCTACGAGCAGTACTTC | CSVRDLRSYEQYF
TRBJ2-1 | many | TRBV20-1 | TRBD2 | TGCAGTGCTAGTGAGGCGGGGGGGCTCAATGAGCAGTTCTTC | CSASEAGGLNEQFF
TRBJ2-3 | few | TRBV30 | TRBD2 | TGTGCCTGGGCCAGACTAGCGGGGGGTCTCAATACGCAGTATTTT | CAWARLAGGLNTQYF
TRBJ2-3 | many | TRBV7-2 | - | TGTGCCAGCAGCATGGGGATCACAGATACGCAGTATTTT | CASSMGITDTQYF
TRBJ2-7 | few | TRBV5-4 | - | TGTGCCAGCAGCTTGGGACGGGTCTCCTACGAGCAGTACTTC | CASSLGRVSYEQYF
TRBJ2-1 | many | TRBV12-3/TRBV12-4 | TRBD2 | TGTGCCAGCAGTTTAAAGGCTAGCGGGGGCGAGGAGCAGTTCTTC | CASSLKASGGEEQFF
TRBJ2-3 | large | TRBV19 | - | TGTGCCAGTAGACCGGGACAAGCAGATACGCAGTATTTT | CASRPGQADTQYF
TRBJ2-6 | medium-sized | TRBV6-5 | - | TGTGCCAGCAGGACAGTAACCAACGTCCTGACTTTC | CASRTVTNVLTF
TRBJ2-3 | - | TRBV10-3 | - | TGTGCCATCAGTGATAGGGTCGGTCAGGATACGCAGTATTTT | CAISDRVGQDTQYF
TRBJ2-5 | many | TRBV24-1 | TRBD2 | TGTGCCACCAGTGGGGGGGGGAAAGAGACCCAGTACTTC | CATSGGGKETQYF
TRBJ1-2 | hyperexpanded | TRBV19 | TRBD1 | TGTGCCAGTAGTGTACAGGGGTTACAATATGGCTACACCTTC | CASSVQGLQYGYTF
TRBJ2-1 | medium-sized | TRBV19 | TRBD2 | TGTGCCAGTAACTTCGCGGGGGGATACAATGAGCAGTTCTTC | CASNFAGGYNEQFF
TRBJ1-2 | many | TRBV7-9 | - | TGTGCCAGCAGTCAACAGGGAGTGGACTATGGCTACACCTTC | CASSQQGVDYGYTF
TRBJ2-3 | medium-sized | TRBV19 | TRBD2 | TGTGCCAGTAGTATCCTAGCGGGGGCCACAGATACGCAGTATTTT | CASSILAGATDTQYF
TRBJ1-2 | many | TRBV20-1 | - | TGCAGTGCAAACCAACCTCCCTATGGCTACACCTTC | CSANQPPYGYTF
TRBJ1-1 | medium-sized | TRBV10-3 | TRBD1 | TGTGCCACGCGGACAGGGCAAAGGGTTCCTGAAGCTTTCTTT | CATRTGQRVPEAFF